The T cell receptor beta chain under discussion was sequenced for a study of shared clonotypes between healthy human individuals. Study findings and constraints: In contrast to clonotypes shared by all four donors, non-shared clonotypes had lower generation probabilities. Blood alone was sampled, and tissue repertoires likely differ.

Germline V gives CDR1 MNHEY, CDR2 SVGAGI. V lost 3 bases and J 6 bases, leaving 12 bases between the germline ends. CDR3 length: 13 residues. A deep-level run was used for the assay. Data came from immunoSEQ multiplex PCR; TCRdb stores just in-frame clones and leaves some out. The table records some 980,000 clones, approximately 76% of them present only once. Regarding this clone: Its specificity is unknown.

Material for sequencing was memory CD4+ T cells sorted from blood. Subset of the sample: CD45RA-negative fraction. The chain carries TRBV6-5 and TRBJ2-7, with D maybe TRBD2 (6 bases). The clonotype originates from a man aged 18 to 30 in good health. The CDR3 spells CASSYRRGGEQYF. In nucleotides, the CDR3 is TGTGCCAGCAGTTATCGGCGGGGTGGCGAGCAGTACTTC.